This record concerns one T cell receptor (beta chain) sequence. Its specificity is not known. The data were taken from a study of post-analysis software for immune sequencing data. In the study overall: Several disease courses (relapsing-remitting, secondary progressive and progressive-relapsing) of multiple sclerosis were included.

Unique molecular identifiers were present in the TCR beta cDNA libraries. TCRdb independently ran MiXCR on the PCR reads; one entry per CDR3 protein. Found here are around 400,000 distinct CDR3 sequences, approximately 39% of them singletons; the top ten hold about 7.6%. Trimming cost V 0 bases and J 3 bases, with 7 bases left between them. The CDR3 runs 14 residues. Germline CDR1 SGHRS, CDR2 YFSETQ. General study points: Relative to controls, patients with multiple sclerosis showed significantly lower normalized Chao1 diversity. Patients used about 5 TRBV segments, including TRBV5-6, TRBV5-1 and TRBV20-1, more often than controls.

This receptor was identified in a girl between 2 and 10 years old with multiple sclerosis. The sequencing sample was made of blood. The chain carries TRBV5-1 and TRBJ1-5; maybe TRBD1 (5 bases). The CDR3 region is CASSLEGYNQPQHF. As DNA, the CDR3 is TGCGCCAGCAGCTTGGAGGGGTACAATCAGCCCCAGCATTTT.